The clone carrying this T cell receptor beta chain has a count of ten or more. The antigen is unknown. TCRdb re-analysed the reads in MiXCR, keeping a single row per CDR3 protein. The repertoire holds about 920,000 distinct CDR3 sequences, with 30% to 40% as singletons. V dropped 1 base and J dropped 0 bases, with 4 bases sitting between them. CDR3 size: 15 residues. Germline lookup yields CDR1 MNHEY and CDR2 SMNVEV (reference sequence). The data are from a study of T cell repertoires in cytomegalovirus infection. Study details: The authors used CMV epitopes that were HLA-C-restricted (recently identified) and HLA-B-restricted (well studied). Public TCR beta signatures marked donors with CMV infection and the matching HLA. Findings of the study overall: It was HLA-C-restricted CMV-specific TCR beta clonotypes that dominated the response ex vivo. CMV carriers with the relevant HLA were identified by cumulative public TCR beta family frequency.

Sequenced here: cultured CD8+ T cells from PBMCs, sampled from culture after CMV antigen stimulation. This chain joins TRBV27 and TRBJ2-6, with D hard to call. The source of this sequence is a human donor in good health (CMV status not recorded). Some clones in this sample may be carry-over from other donors' samples. The chain's CDR3 is CASSLLGSGANVLTF. The CDR3 nucleotides read TGTGCCAGCAGTTTATTGGGCTCTGGGGCCAACGTCCTGACTTTC.